This TCR beta chain was documented in a study of blood T cell repertoires in COVID-19 (TCRdb year 2020). Background on the whole study: Samples covering the acute and convalescent phases of COVID-19 were provided by collaborators in the United States, Italy and Spain. The samples were drawn from two sources: the first 160 participants of the ongoing ImmuneRACE study, and 1,254 subjects contributed by 6 global collaborators. Nearly every sample came with metadata listing a de-identified subject ID, COVID-19 status, age in years and sex. Deeply sampled blood TCRbeta repertoires from subjects exposed to, actively infected with, or recovered from COVID-19 were included in the dataset. HLA class I and class II types, where available, came from metadata supplied by the sample provider rather than from assay-based typing. The repertoires were released in a freely available public database meant as a resource for research on the immune response to SARS-CoV-2. The material from the prospective study consisted of cDNA or gDNA derived from T cells, B-cell-depleted T cells, or PBMCs. The study at large found these results: Clinical and demographic metadata were provided uncurated, with the amount varying by source and participant.

TCRbeta CDR3 regions were amplified from genomic DNA by means of the immunoSEQ Assay, a bias-controlled multiplex PCR. Under the source paper's analysis protocol: Nucleated cell counts per sample were estimated from amplification of reference gene primers within the assay. Sequence reads were collapsed and filtered to measure the absolute abundance of every unique TCRbeta CDR3 rearrangement. For each sample, productive Simpson clonality was calculated by taking the square root of Simpson's diversity index across productive rearrangements. Imported from immuneACCESS, the table was reduced by TCRdb to in-frame sequences with V and J called. These copies leave out some clones; in studies compared against another copy, an unresolved V gene accounts for under half, and the cause of the remainder is not known. V and J calls and clone size are given by that table; D and trimming were obtained from the DNA. In all, the sample holds over 200,000 clones, and 85% to 90% of those were seen once. 2.5% to 3.5% of the sample goes to the ten largest clones.

The collaborating institutions used their own protocols to collect whole blood in K2EDTA tubes. For TCRbeta analysis, collaborator samples were shipped as frozen whole blood, as isolated PBMCs, or as DNA extracted from either sample type. A word on this clone: Its antigen remains undetermined. Per-base quality was not reported, and no clone a single base away is much larger than it.

V and J lose 5 bases and 5 bases, and a span of 13 bases separates them. The germline V gene sets CDR1 to MGHRA and CDR2 to YSYEKL. The CDR3 measures 13 amino acids from cysteine to phenylalanine. The DNA shown is the 39-base CDR3, in frame from base 1. The sequence was collected from a woman between 55 and 75 years old with acute or convalescent COVID-19. The source material was peripheral blood. The V and J genes are TRBV4-1 and TRBJ2-7; too little of a D gene remains to name it. The nucleotide sequence reads TGCGCCAGCAGCGGCCCTGTTCGGGACGAGCAGTACTTC. Its translation reads: CASSGPVRDEQYF.